This TCR beta chain was captured in a study of identical twins. A single record per CDR3 protein comes from TCRdb applying MiXCR to the 5' RACE reads. The table includes some 690,000 distinct CDR3 sequences, approximately 22% detected once. Points on this clonotype: Its antigen is unknown.

V lost 2 bases to trimming and J lost 15 bases; unmatched junction nucleotides: 8. The CDR3 covers 13 residues. Per the germline V gene, CDR1 is GTSNPN and CDR2 is SVGIG (reference sequence). Study results and limitations: Instead of following the same donors, the conclusions were based on cross-sectional statistical analysis.

The same data also contributed to another study, on T cells expressing NK-cell markers.

The sample comprised PBMCs. This TCR came from a woman between 18 and 29 years old in good health. This chain joins TRBV30 and TRBJ2-1; TRBD2 aligns across 12 bases. The CDR3 region has the DNA TGTGCCTGGAGTTCACCTAGCGGGAGGGCCCGGTTCTTC. Translated: CAWSSPSGRARFF.